This T cell receptor (beta chain) was captured in a study of T cell responses to AZD1222 COVID-19 vaccine. The protocol was immunoSEQ multiplex PCR, while the TCRdb copy is restricted to in-frame clones and leaves out a portion. The table records 84,000 or so clones, about 93% of them present only once. Judged by abundance, this clone is large. No antigen is known for it. V dropped 0 bases and J dropped 0 bases, with 12 bases sitting between them. The CDR3 runs to 16 residues. Germline CDR1 is SGHRS and CDR2 is YFSETQ. The study, taken as a whole, reports: Increases in Spike-specific TCR breadth and depth were seen after two AZD1222 doses. Repertoires were obtained only post-peak T cell response.

The TCR sequence derives from an adult in good health. The sample here was peripheral blood, taken on day 0 of MenACWY control vaccination. The chain uses TRBV5-1 and TRBJ1-1; no firm D call. The chain's CDR3 is CASSLERHFMNTEAFF. CDR3 nucleotides: TGCGCCAGCAGCTTGGAGAGACACTTTATGAACACTGAAGCTTTCTTT. Looking up the rest from reference TRBV5-1 and TRBJ1-1 gives the full variable domain: KAGVTQTPRYLIKTRGQQVTLSCSPISGHRSVSWYQQTPGQGLQFLFEYFSETQRNKGNFPGRFSGRQFSNSRSEMNVSTLELGDSALYLCASSLERHFMNTEAFFGQGTRLTVV.